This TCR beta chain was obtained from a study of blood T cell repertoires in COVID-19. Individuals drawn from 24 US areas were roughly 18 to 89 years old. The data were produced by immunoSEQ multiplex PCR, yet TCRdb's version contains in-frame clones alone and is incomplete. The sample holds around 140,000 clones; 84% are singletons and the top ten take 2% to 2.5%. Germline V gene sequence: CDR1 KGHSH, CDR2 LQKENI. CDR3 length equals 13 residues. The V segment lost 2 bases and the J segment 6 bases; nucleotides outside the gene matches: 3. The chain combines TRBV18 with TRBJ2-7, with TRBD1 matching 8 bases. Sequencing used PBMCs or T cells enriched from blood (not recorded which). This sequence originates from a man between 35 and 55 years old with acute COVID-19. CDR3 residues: CASSPSTGAEQYF. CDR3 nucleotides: TGTGCCAGCTCACCATCGACAGGGGCCGAGCAGTACTTC.